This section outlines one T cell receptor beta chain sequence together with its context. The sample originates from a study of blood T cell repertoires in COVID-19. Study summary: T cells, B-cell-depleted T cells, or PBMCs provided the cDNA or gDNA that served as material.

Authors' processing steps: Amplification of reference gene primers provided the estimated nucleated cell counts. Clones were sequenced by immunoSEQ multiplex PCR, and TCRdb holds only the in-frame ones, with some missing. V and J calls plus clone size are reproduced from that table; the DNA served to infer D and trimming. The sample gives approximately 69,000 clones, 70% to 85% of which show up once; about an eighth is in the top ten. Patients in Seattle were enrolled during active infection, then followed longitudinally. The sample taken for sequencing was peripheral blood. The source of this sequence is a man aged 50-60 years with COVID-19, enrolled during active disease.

The CDR3 here is CASSQQGIQYF. The CDR3 region has the DNA TGCGCCAGCAGCCAGCAGGGGATACAGTACTTC. The genes are TRBV4-1 and TRBJ2-7, with D perhaps TRBD1 (6 bases). Trimming removed 3 bases from V and 10 bases from J, with 10 bases in between. Germline V CDR1 and CDR2: MGHRA, YSYEKL. The CDR3 loop spans 11 amino acids.